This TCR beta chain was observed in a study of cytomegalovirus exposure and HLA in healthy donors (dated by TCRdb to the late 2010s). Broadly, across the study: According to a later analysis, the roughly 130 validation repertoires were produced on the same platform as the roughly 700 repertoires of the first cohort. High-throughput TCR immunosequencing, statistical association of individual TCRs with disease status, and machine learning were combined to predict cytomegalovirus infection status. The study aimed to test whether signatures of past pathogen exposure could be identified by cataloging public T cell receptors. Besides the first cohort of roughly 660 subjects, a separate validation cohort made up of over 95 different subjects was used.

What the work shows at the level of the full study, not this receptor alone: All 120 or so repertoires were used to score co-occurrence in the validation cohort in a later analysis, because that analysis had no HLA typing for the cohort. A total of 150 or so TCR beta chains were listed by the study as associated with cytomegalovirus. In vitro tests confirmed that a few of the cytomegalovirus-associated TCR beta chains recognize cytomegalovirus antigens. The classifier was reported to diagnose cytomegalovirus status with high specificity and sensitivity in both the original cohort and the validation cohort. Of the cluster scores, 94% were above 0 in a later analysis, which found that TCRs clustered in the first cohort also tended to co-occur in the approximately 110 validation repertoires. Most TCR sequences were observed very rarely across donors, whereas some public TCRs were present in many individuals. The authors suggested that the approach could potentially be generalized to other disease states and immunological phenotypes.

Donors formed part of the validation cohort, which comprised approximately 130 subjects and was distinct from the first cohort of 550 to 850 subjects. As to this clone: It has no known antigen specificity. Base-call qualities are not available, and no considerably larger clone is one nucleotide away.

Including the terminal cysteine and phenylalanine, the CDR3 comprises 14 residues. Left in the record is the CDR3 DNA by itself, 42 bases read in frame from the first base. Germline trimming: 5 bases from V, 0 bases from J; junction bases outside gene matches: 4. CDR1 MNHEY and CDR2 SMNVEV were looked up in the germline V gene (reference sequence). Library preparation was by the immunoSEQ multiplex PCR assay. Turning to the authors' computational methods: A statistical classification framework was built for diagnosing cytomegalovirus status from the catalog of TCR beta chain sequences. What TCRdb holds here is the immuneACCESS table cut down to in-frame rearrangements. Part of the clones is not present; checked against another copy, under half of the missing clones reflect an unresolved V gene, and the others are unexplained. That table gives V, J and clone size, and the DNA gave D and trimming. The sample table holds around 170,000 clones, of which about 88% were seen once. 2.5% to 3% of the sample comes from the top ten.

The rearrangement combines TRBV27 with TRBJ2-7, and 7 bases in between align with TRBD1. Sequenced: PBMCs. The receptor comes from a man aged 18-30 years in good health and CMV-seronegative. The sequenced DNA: TGTGCCAGCAGTACAGGGGCGTACTCCTACGAGCAGTACTTC. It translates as CASSTGAYSYEQYF.